The clone carrying this T cell receptor beta chain showed up just a few times. Its antigen is not identified. The data are from a study of T-cell memory formation after mild COVID-19. Study outcomes and limitations: Clones shrinking from day 15 to 85 showed even CD4/CD8 mixes; later expanders tilted CD4+. Whether second-wave clones peaking at day 37 were SARS-CoV-2 specific went unconfirmed.

Germline loops: CDR1 MGHRA, CDR2 YSYEKL. The CDR3 sequence is 16 residues long. J gave up 0 bases and V 1 base, and 3 bases lay outside the gene matches. TCRdb used MiXCR to reprocess the 5' RACE reads, holding one entry per CDR3 protein. The sample records just over 400,000 distinct CDR3 sequences, more than 20% being singletons. The chain is built from TRBV4-1 and TRBJ2-5, with 9 bases identical to TRBD2. This receptor was identified in an adult woman who had mild COVID-19 (a few samples of this study predate the infection). Cell type and time point are not known. The sequencing sample was made of PBMCs or a T cell subset sorted from them (not recorded which). The CDR3 nucleotides are TGCGCCAGCAGCCAAGTTCAGCGGGGGGACCAAGAGACCCAGTACTTC. Encoded protein: CASSQVQRGDQETQYF.